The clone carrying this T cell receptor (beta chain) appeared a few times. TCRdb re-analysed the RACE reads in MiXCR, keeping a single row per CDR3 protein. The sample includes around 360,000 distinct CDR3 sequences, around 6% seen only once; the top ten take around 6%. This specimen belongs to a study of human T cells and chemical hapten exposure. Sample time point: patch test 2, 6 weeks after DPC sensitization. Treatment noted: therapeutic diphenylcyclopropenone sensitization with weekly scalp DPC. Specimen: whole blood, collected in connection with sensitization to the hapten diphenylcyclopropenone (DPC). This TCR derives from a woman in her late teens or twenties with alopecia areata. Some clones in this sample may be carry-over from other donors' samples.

CDR3 loop: CATSWRRGQGALFVSGNTIYF. The CDR3 DNA reads TGTGCCACCAGTTGGAGGCGAGGGCAGGGGGCCCTCTTTGTCTCTGGAAACACCATATATTTT. The gene calls are TRBV24-1 and TRBJ1-3, with TRBD1 matching over 8 bases. CDR3 size: 21 residues. J was trimmed by 0 bases and V by 6 bases; bases with no gene match: 21. Germline-derived CDR1 and CDR2 are KGHDR and SFDVKD.